This T cell receptor beta chain was documented in a study of blood T cell repertoires in COVID-19. Germline CDR1 is SGHNT and CDR2 is YENEEA. V shed 3 bases and J 4 bases; nucleotides not matched to a gene: 4. The CDR3 spans 15 residues. It was during active infection that Seattle patients were enrolled and then longitudinally followed. How the authors handled the data: Amplifying reference gene primers gave estimates of nucleated cell counts. Libraries were prepared by immunoSEQ multiplex PCR; TCRdb keeps only in-frame clonotypes and omits some of them. Clone size and the V and J calls come from that table; the DNA yielded D and trimming. The table records about 210,000 clones, 75% to 90% of them present only once.

The V gene is TRBV11-3, the J gene TRBJ1-1; 11 bases map to TRBD1. The specimen sequenced was peripheral blood. The TCR comes from a woman in her 70s with COVID-19, enrolled during active disease. The CDR3 sequence is CASSLGQGELTEAFF. CDR3 DNA sequence: TGTGCCAGCAGCTTGGGACAGGGGGAACTCACTGAAGCTTTCTTT. Looking up the rest from reference TRBV11-3 and TRBJ1-1 gives the full variable domain: EAGVVQSPRYKIIEKKQPVAFWCNPISGHNTLYWYLQNLGQGPELLIRYENEEAVDDSQLPKDRFSAERLKGVDSTLKIQPAELGDSAVYLCASSLGQGELTEAFFGQGTRLTVV.